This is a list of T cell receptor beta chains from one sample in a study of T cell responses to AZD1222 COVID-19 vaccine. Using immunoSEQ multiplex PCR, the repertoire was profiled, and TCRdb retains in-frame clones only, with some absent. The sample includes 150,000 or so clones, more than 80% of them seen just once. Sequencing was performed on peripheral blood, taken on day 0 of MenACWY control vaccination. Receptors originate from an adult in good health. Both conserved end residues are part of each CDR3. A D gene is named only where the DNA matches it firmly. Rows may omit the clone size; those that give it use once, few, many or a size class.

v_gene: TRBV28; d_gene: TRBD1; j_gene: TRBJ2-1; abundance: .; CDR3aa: CASSSSGTGLNEQFF; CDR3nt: TGTGCCAGCAGTTCGTCCGGGACAGGGCTGAATGAGCAGTTCTTC
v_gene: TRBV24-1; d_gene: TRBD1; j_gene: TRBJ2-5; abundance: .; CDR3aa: CATSRTGGEETQYF; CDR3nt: TGTGCCACCAGTCGGACAGGGGGAGAAGAGACCCAGTACTTC
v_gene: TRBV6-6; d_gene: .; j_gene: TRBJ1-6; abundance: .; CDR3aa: CASSSRALDSPLHF; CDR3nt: TGTGCCAGCAGTTCACGGGCTTTGGATTCACCCCTCCACTTT
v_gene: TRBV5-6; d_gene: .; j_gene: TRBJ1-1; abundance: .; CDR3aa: CASSSTSGRMNTEAFF; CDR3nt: TGTGCCAGCAGCTCGACGTCAGGGCGAATGAACACTGAAGCTTTCTTT
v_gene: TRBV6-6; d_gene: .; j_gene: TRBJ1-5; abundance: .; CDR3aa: CASSYLSGVSNQPQHF; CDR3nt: TGTGCCAGCAGTTACCTCTCAGGGGTTAGCAATCAGCCCCAGCATTTT
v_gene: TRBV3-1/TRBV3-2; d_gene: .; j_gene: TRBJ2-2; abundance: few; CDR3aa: CASSLRTAPNTGELFF; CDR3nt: TGTGCCAGCAGCCTACGGACAGCCCCGAACACCGGGGAGCTGTTTTTT
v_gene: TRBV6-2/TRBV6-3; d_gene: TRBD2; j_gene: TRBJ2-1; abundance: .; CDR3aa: CASSHSSTSDPFEYEQFF; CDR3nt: TGTGCCAGCAGTCACTCCTCGACTAGCGACCCTTTCGAGTATGAGCAGTTCTTC
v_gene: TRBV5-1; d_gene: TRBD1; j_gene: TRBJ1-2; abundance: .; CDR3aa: CASSSGTGGVYGYTF; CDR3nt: TGCGCCAGCAGCTCTGGGACAGGGGGTGTCTATGGCTACACCTTC
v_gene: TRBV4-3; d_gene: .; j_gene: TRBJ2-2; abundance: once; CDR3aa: CASSQDNYGLNTGELFF; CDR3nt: TGCGCCAGCAGCCAAGATAATTACGGTTTGAACACCGGGGAGCTGTTTTTT
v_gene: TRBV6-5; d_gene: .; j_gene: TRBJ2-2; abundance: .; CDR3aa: CASSYPGDPAGELFF; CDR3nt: TGTGCCAGCAGTTACCCAGGGGACCCCGCCGGGGAGCTGTTTTTT
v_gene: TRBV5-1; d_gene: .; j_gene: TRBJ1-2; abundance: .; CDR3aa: CASSLDRGGYTF; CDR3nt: TGCGCCAGCAGCTTGGACCGCGGGGGCTACACCTTC
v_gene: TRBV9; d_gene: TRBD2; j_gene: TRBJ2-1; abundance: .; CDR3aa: CASSPLAGGSYNEQFF; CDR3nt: TGTGCCAGCAGCCCGTTAGCGGGAGGCTCCTACAATGAGCAGTTCTTC
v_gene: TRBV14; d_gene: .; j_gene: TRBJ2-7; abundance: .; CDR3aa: CASSQGGTSRAGEQYF; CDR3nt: TGTGCCAGCAGCCAAGGAGGCACGAGCAGGGCCGGCGAGCAGTACTTC
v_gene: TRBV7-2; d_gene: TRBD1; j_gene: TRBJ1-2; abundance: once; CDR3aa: CASSKGPDRDGNYGYTF; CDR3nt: TGTGCCAGCAGCAAAGGCCCCGACAGGGACGGAAACTATGGCTACACCTTC
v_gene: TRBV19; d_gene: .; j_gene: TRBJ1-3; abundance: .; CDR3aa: CASSTPGVRISGNTIYF; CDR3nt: TGTGCCAGTAGTACCCCCGGGGTCCGGATCTCTGGAAACACCATATATTTT
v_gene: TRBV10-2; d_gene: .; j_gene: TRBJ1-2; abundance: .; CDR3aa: CASSDNRRHGYTF; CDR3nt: TGCGCCAGCAGCGACAACCGGCGGCATGGCTACACCTTC
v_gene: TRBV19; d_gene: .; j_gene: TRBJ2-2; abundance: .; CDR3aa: CASSIARTGLETGELFF; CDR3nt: TGTGCCAGTAGTATAGCTCGTACGGGTCTCGAAACCGGGGAGCTGTTTTTT
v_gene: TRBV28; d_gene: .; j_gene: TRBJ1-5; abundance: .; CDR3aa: CASSSPLEPQHF; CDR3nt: TGTGCCAGCAGTTCCCCCTTGGAGCCCCAGCATTTT
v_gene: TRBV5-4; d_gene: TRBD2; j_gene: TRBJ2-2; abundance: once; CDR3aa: CASSLGTSGRLTGELFF; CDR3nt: TGTGCCAGCAGCTTGGGGACTAGCGGGCGTCTCACCGGGGAGCTGTTTTTT
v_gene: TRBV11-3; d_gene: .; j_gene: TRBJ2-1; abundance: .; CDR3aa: CASSQGGKGRNEQFF; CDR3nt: TGTGCCAGCAGCCAGGGGGGTAAGGGTAGGAATGAGCAGTTCTTC
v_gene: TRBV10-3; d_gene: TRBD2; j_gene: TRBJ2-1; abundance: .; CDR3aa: CAISVVAGGPGEQFF; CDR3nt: TGTGCCATCAGTGTAGTGGCGGGAGGGCCTGGAGAGCAGTTCTTC
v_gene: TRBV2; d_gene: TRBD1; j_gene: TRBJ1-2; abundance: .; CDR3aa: CASSERGDRSHYGYTF; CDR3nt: TGTGCCAGCAGTGAACGCGGGGACAGATCACACTATGGCTACACCTTC
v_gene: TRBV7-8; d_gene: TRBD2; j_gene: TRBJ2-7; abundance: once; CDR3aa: CASSLERLAGSSYEQYF; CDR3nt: TGTGCCAGCAGCTTAGAAAGGCTAGCGGGCAGCTCCTACGAGCAGTACTTC
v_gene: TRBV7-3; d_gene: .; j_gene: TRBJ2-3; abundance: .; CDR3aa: CASSLTGTADTQYF; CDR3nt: TGTGCCAGCAGCTTAACCGGGACTGCGGATACGCAGTATTTT
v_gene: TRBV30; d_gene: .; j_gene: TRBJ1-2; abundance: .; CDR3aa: CAWSVYPRGKNYGYTF; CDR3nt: TGTGCCTGGAGTGTATACCCCAGGGGAAAAAACTATGGCTACACCTTC
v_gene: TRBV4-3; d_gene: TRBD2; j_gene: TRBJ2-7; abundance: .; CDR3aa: CASSQEALAGGYEQYF; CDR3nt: TGCGCCAGCAGCCAAGAAGCACTAGCGGGGGGATACGAGCAGTACTTC
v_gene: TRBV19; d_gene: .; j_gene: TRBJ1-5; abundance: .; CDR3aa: CASSPAGVNNQPQHF; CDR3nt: TGTGCCAGTAGCCCCGCGGGGGTGAACAATCAGCCCCAGCATTTT
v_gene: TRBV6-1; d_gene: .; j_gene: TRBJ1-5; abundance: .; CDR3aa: CASSETGRQPQHF; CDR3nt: TGTGCCAGCAGTGAGACTGGGAGGCAGCCCCAGCATTTT
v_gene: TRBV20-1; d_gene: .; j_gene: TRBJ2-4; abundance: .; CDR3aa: CSIDSQYF; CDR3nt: TGCAGCATTGACAGCCAGTACTTC
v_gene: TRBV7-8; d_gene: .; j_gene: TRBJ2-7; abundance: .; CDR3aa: CASSLGTGLPSEQYF; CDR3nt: TGTGCCAGCAGCTTAGGTACAGGGTTACCCTCCGAGCAGTACTTC
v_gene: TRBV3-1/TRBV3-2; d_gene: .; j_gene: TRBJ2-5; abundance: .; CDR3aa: CASSQGRGLPGAETQYF; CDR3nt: TGTGCCAGCAGCCAAGGGAGGGGACTCCCCGGGGCAGAGACCCAGTACTTC
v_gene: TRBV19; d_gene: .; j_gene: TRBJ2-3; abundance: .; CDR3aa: CASSMKESTDTQYF; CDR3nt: TGTGCCAGTAGTATGAAAGAGAGCACAGATACGCAGTATTTT
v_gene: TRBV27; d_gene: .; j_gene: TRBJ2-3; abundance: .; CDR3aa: CASSFGVPGEDTQYF; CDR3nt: TGTGCCAGCAGTTTCGGAGTCCCGGGGGAGGATACGCAGTATTTT
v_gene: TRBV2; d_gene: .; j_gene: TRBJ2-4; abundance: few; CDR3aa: CASSTTLGAKNIQYF; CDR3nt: TGTGCCAGCAGTACTACCTTGGGGGCCAAAAACATTCAGTACTTC
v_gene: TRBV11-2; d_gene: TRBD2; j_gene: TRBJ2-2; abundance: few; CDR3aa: CASSPIAGMNTGELFF; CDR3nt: TGTGCCAGCAGCCCTATAGCGGGGATGAACACCGGGGAGCTGTTTTTT